The rows below give T cell receptor beta chains drawn from one sample of a study of blood T cell repertoires in COVID-19. The assay was immunoSEQ multiplex PCR, and TCRdb's table has in-frame clones only and misses some. This table holds nearly 350,000 clones, roughly 90% found once. The specimen was PBMCs or T cells enriched from blood (not recorded which). These receptors were obtained from a woman aged 25 to 39 who had recovered from COVID-19. The CDR3 runs from the conserved cysteine through the conserved F or W. Each record gives: V gene, J gene, clone size, D gene, CDR3 DNA, CDR3 protein. D genes are given only for firm matches. Clone size appears in some rows only: once, few, many, or a class for an expanded clone.

V: TRBV6-6
J: TRBJ2-1
size: NA
D: TRBD1
DNA: TGTGCCAGCAGTTACTCTGGGACAGGGGGACAGAATGAGCAGTTCTTC
CDR3: CASSYSGTGGQNEQFF

V: TRBV9
J: TRBJ2-7
size: NA
D: TRBD2
DNA: TGTGCCAGCAGCGTGGGCGCGGGAAGCGGGGGGGTTTACGAGCAGTACTTC
CDR3: CASSVGAGSGGVYEQYF

V: TRBV30
J: TRBJ2-1
size: NA
D: NA
DNA: TGTGCCTGGAGTGTACCTCGCGGGACCTACAATGAGCAGTTCTTC
CDR3: CAWSVPRGTYNEQFF

V: TRBV2
J: TRBJ1-1
size: NA
D: NA
DNA: TGTGCCATGCGAAAGACAGAGAACACTGAAGCTTTCTTT
CDR3: CAMRKTENTEAFF

V: TRBV11-2
J: TRBJ1-1
size: once
D: NA
DNA: TGTGCCAGCAGCTTAAGGGCAGGGCACCTGAACACTGAAGCTTTCTTT
CDR3: CASSLRAGHLNTEAFF

V: TRBV15
J: TRBJ1-1
size: NA
D: NA
DNA: TGTGCCACCAGCAGAGACAGGGGGAACACTGAAGCTTTCTTT
CDR3: CATSRDRGNTEAFF

V: TRBV7-2
J: TRBJ1-1
size: NA
D: NA
DNA: TGTGCCAGCAGCCTGTTGAACACTGAAGCTTTCTTT
CDR3: CASSLLNTEAFF

V: TRBV28
J: TRBJ1-2
size: once
D: NA
DNA: TGTGCCATTCCCACAGGGCTCCCTCCCTATGGCTACACCTTC
CDR3: CAIPTGLPPYGYTF

V: TRBV5-1
J: TRBJ1-2
size: NA
D: NA
DNA: TGCGCCAGCAGCTTGGCCCTGGAGGGCTACACCTTC
CDR3: CASSLALEGYTF

V: TRBV19
J: TRBJ2-3
size: NA
D: NA
DNA: TGTGCCAGCGGGGGCACAGATACGCAGTATTTT
CDR3: CASGGTDTQYF

V: TRBV5-1
J: TRBJ2-3
size: NA
D: TRBD1
DNA: TGCGCCAGCAGGGTCAACGCGGGACAGGTCGTGGGAGATACGCAGTATTTT
CDR3: CASRVNAGQVVGDTQYF

V: TRBV7-9
J: TRBJ2-1
size: NA
D: NA
DNA: TGTGCCAGCAGCAAGCGGACCAGGAGCTCCTACAATGAGCAGTTCTTC
CDR3: CASSKRTRSSYNEQFF

V: TRBV7-2
J: TRBJ2-7
size: once
D: NA
DNA: TGTGCCAGCAGCTTCAAGGTTCTGGGGGGTATATACGAGCAGTACTTC
CDR3: CASSFKVLGGIYEQYF

V: TRBV7-2
J: TRBJ1-3
size: NA
D: NA
DNA: TGTGCCAGCAGCTCCCCAGGTTCTGGAAACACCATATATTTT
CDR3: CASSSPGSGNTIYF

V: TRBV12-3/TRBV12-4
J: TRBJ1-2
size: NA
D: NA
DNA: TGTGCCAGCAGTCGGCAGGGGATAGGCTACACCTTC
CDR3: CASSRQGIGYTF